This paragraph reports one T cell receptor beta chain. Original processing notes: By means of reference gene primer amplification, nucleated cell counts were estimated. Measured with immunoSEQ multiplex PCR; TCRdb has only the in-frame clones, and not every one. V and J calls and clone size are copied from that table; D and trimming were computed from the DNA. The sample records 100,000 to 150,000 clones, about four fifths being singletons. The record originates from a study of blood T cell repertoires in COVID-19. There are 14 residues in the CDR3. Germline-derived CDR1 and CDR2 are SGHRS and YFSETQ. After removal of 2 bases from V and 3 bases from J, the junction contained 3 bases not matched to a gene.

V usage is TRBV5-1 and J usage is TRBJ1-1, with 8 positions matching TRBD1. The receptor was isolated from a woman older than 75 with acute or convalescent COVID-19. Input material: peripheral blood. The CDR3 reads CASSLQTGDTEAFF. CDR3 bases: TGCGCCAGCAGCTTACAGACAGGGGACACTGAAGCTTTCTTT.